The rows below give T cell receptor beta chains drawn from one sample of a study of T cell responses to AZD1222 COVID-19 vaccine. Clones were sequenced by immunoSEQ multiplex PCR, and TCRdb holds only the in-frame ones, with some missing. The table shows 100,000 to 150,000 clones, with roughly 85% occurring only once. The sample in question was peripheral blood, obtained on day 0 of AZD1222 vaccination. The receptors here all came from an adult in good health. Each CDR3 is given with its conserved first and last residue. The D gene is left open where the match is weak. Size is stated for part of the rows, as once, few or many counts, or as a class when the clone is expanded.

CDR3 DNA	CDR3 protein	clone size	J gene	V gene	D gene
TGTGCCAGCAGGGGGACCACGAACACCGGGGAGCTGTTTTTT	CASRGTTNTGELFF	once	TRBJ2-2	TRBV2	.
TGTGCCCGGAACAGGGACGAAGATACGCAGTATTTT	CARNRDEDTQYF	.	TRBJ2-3	TRBV30	.
TGTGCCAGCAGGTTAGGATTGGGACAGCGAGCGTCCTCCTACGAGCAGTACTTC	CASRLGLGQRASSYEQYF	.	TRBJ2-7	TRBV28	TRBD1
TGCGCCAGCAGCTTGAGGAGAAGTCAAGAGGAGACCCAGTACTTC	CASSLRRSQEETQYF	.	TRBJ2-5	TRBV5-1	.
TGTGCCAGCAGCTTCAGAACCCCCCCCAGGGCTAGCGGGATATTAGGGGCCAACGTCCTGACTTTC	CASSFRTPPRASGILGANVLTF	.	TRBJ2-6	TRBV3-1/TRBV3-2	TRBD2
TGTGCCAGCAGTTTATCGTTGACGGGACCTTCAAACACTGAAGCTTTCTTT	CASSLSLTGPSNTEAFF	.	TRBJ1-1	TRBV27	.
TGTGCCACCCGCAGGGGCGGACATTTT	CATRRGGHF	.	TRBJ1-5	TRBV24-1	.
TGCGCCAGCAGGGCAGGGCGCGGGGGTAACAATCAGCCCCAGCATTTT	CASRAGRGGNNQPQHF	once	TRBJ1-5	TRBV5-1	.
TGTGCCACCAGTGATGGGGGACTAGCGCGTATCCATGAGCAGTTCTTC	CATSDGGLARIHEQFF	once	TRBJ2-1	TRBV24-1	TRBD2
TGTGCCAGCAGCTTAAGGAGGGGCGGGAACCCCACCGGGGAGCTGTTTTTT	CASSLRRGGNPTGELFF	.	TRBJ2-2	TRBV7-2	.